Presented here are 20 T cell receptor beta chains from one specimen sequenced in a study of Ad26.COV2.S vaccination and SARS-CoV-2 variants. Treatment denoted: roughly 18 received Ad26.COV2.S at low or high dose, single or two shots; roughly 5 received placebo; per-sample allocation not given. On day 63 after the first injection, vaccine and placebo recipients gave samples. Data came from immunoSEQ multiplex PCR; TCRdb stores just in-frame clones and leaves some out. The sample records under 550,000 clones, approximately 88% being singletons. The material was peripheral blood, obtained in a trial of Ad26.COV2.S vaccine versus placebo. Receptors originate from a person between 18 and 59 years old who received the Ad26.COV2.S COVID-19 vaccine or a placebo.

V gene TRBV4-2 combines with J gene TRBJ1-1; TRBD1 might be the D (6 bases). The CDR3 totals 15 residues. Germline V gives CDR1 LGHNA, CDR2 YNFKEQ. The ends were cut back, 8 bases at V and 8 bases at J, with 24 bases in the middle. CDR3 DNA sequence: TGTGCCAGCGGCTATGGGGGGCGCGGGAGTATGGAAGCTTTCTTT. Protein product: CASGYGGRGSMEAFF.

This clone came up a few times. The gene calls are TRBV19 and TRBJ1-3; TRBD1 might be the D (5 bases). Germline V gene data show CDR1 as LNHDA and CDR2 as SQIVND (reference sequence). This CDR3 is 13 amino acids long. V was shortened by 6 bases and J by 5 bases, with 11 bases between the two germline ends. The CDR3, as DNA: TGTGCCAGTAGCAGGGACCCGAGAAACACCATATATTTT. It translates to CASSRDPRNTIYF.

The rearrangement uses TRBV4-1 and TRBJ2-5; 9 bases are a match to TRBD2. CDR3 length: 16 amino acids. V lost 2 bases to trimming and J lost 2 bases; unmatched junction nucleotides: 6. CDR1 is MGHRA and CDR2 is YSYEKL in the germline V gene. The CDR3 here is CASSQPGTSSQETQYF. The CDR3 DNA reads TGCGCCAGCAGCCAACCCGGGACTAGCAGTCAAGAGACCCAGTACTTC.

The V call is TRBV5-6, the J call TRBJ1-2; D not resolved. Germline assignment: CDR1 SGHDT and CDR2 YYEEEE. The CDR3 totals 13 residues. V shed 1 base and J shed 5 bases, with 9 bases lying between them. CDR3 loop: CASSLSPGYGYTF. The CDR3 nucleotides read TGTGCCAGCAGCTTGAGTCCGGGGTATGGCTACACCTTC. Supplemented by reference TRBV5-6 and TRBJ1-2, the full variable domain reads DAGVTQSPTHLIKTRGQQVTLRCSPKSGHDTVSWYQQALGQGPQFIFQYYEEEERQRGNFPDRFSGHQFPNYSSELNVNALLLGDSALYLCASSLSPGYGYTFGSGTRLTVV.

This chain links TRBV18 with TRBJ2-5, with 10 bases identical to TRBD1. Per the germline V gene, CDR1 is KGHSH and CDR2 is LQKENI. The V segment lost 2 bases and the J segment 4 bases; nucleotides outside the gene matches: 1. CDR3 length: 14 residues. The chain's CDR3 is CASSPGTGAETQYF. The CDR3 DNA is TGTGCCAGCTCACCAGGGACAGGGGCAGAGACCCAGTACTTC.

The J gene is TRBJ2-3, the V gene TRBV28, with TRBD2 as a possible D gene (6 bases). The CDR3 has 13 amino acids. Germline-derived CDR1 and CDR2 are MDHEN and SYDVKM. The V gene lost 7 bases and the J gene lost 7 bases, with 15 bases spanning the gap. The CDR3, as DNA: TGTGCCAGCATCGGCGGGGTGGAAAATACGCAGTATTTT. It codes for CASIGGVENTQYF.

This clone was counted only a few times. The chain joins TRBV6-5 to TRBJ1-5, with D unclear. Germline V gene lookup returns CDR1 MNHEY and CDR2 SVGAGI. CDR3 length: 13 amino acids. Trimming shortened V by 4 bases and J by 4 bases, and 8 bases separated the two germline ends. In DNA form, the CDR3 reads TGTGCCAGCAGTTCTCACCGAAATCAGCCCCAGCATTTT. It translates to CASSSHRNQPQHF.

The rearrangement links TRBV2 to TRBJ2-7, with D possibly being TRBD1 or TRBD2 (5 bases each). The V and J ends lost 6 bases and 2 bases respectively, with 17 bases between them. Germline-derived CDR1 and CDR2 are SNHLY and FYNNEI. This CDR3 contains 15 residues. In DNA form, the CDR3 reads TGTGCCAGCAGGGCAGGGCCGGGGCGGGCCTACGAGCAGTACTTC. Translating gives CASRAGPGRAYEQYF. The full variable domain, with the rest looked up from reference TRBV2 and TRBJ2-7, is EPEVTQTPSHQVTQMGQEVILRCVPISNHLYFYWYRQILGQKVEFLVSFYNNEISEKSEIFDDQFSVERPDGSNFTLKIRSTKLEDSAMYFCASRAGPGRAYEQYFGPGTRLTVT.

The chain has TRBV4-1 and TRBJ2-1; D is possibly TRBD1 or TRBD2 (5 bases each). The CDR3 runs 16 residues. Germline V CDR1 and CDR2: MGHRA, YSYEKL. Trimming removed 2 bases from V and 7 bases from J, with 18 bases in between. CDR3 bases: TGCGCCAGCAGCCAAACCACCGGGACCGTAACGAATGAGCAGTTCTTC. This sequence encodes CASSQTTGTVTNEQFF.

Here the CDR3 reads CASSSPPGGPASRVETQYF. As DNA, the CDR3 is TGTGCCAGCAGCTCCCCCCCTGGGGGACCGGCGTCGAGGGTGGAGACCCAGTACTTC. The gene calls are TRBV7-9 and TRBJ2-5; D possibly matches TRBD1 or TRBD2 (5 bases each). CDR1 is SEHNR and CDR2 is FQNEAQ in the germline V gene (reference sequence). The CDR3 is made up of 19 amino acids. V lost 4 bases and J 5 bases, leaving 29 bases between the germline ends.

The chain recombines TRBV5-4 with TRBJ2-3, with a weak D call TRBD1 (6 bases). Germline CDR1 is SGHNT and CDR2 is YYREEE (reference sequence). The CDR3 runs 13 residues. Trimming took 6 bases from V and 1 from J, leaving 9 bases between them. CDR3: CASNRQGTDTQYF. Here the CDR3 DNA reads TGTGCCAGCAACCGACAGGGCACAGATACGCAGTATTTT. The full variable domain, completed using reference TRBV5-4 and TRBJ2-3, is ETGVTQSPTHLIKTRGQQVTLRCSSQSGHNTVSWYQQALGQGPQFIFQYYREEENGRGNFPPRFSGLQFPNYSSELNVNALELDDSALYLCASNRQGTDTQYFGPGTRLTVL.

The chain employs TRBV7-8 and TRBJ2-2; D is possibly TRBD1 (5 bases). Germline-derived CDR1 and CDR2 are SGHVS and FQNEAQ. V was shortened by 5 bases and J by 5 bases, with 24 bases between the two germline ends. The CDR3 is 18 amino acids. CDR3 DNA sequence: TGTGCCAGCAGCCCCTTTTTGGTTGGCAGGGCGTTTACCGGGGAGCTGTTTTTT. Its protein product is CASSPFLVGRAFTGELFF.

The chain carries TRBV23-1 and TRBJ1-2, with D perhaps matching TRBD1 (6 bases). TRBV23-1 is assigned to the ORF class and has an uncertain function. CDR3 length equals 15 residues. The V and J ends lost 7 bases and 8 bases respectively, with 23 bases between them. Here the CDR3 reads CASITPGGRSRGYTF. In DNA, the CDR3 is TGCGCCAGCATTACCCCCGGGGGCCGGAGTCGAGGCTACACCTTC.

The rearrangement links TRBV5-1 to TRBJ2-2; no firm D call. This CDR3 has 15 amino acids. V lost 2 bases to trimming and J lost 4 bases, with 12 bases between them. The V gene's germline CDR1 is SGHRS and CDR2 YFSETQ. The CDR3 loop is CASSLPLASTGELFF. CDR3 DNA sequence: TGCGCCAGCAGCTTACCGTTGGCGAGCACCGGGGAGCTGTTTTTT.

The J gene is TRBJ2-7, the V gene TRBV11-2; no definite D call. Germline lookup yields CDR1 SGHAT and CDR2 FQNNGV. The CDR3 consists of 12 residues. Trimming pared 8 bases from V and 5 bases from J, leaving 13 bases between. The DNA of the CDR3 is TGTGCCAGCGGCCTGGCTCGGGACGAGCAGTACTTC. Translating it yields CASGLARDEQYF.

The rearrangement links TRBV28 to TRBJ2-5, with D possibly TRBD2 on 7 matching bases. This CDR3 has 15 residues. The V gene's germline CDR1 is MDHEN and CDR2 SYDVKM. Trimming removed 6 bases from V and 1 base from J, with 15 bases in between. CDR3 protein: CASSRQGGVQETQYF. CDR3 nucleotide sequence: TGTGCCAGCAGCCGTCAAGGGGGGGTCCAAGAGACCCAGTACTTC.

The CDR3 region is CASSFNPGQGAYEQYF. The DNA of the CDR3 is TGTGCCAGCAGCTTCAATCCGGGACAGGGGGCCTACGAGCAGTACTTC. The rearrangement joins TRBV11-2 to TRBJ2-7; 11 bases align to TRBD1. The CDR3 extends over 16 amino acids. Germline V gene lookup returns CDR1 SGHAT and CDR2 FQNNGV. V shed 3 bases and J 2 bases; nucleotides not matched to a gene: 6.

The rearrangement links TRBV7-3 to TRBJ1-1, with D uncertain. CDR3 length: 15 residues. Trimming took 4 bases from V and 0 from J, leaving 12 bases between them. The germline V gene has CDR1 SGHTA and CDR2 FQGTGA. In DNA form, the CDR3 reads TGTGCCAGCAGCTCCCAAGGGAGCCTGAACACTGAAGCTTTCTTT. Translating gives CASSSQGSLNTEAFF.

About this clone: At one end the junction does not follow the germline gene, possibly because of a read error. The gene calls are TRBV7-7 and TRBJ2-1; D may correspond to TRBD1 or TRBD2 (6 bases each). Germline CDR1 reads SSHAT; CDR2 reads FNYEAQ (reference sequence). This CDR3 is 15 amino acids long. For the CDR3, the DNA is TGTGCTAGCAGCTTTTCTTGGGGGGCCAACAATGAGCAGTTCTTC. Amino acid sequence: CASSFSWGANNEQFF.

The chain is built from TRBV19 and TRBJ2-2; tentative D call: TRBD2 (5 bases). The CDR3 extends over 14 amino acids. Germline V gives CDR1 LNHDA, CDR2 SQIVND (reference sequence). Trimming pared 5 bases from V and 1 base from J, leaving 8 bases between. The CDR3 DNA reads TGTGCCAGTAGTGTAGGGAGGAACACCGGGGAGCTGTTTTTT. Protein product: CASSVGRNTGELFF.